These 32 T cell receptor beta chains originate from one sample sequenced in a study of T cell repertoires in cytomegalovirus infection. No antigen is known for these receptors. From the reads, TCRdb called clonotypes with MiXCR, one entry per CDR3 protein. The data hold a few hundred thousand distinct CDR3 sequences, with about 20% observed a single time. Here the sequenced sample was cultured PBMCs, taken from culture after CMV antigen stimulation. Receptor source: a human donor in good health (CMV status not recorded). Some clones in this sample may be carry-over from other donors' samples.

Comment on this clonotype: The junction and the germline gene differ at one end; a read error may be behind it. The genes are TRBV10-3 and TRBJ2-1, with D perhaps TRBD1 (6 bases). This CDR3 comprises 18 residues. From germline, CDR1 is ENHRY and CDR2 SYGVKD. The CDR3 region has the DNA TGTGCCATCAGTGAGTCGAGGGGGACGGCGAACTCCCACAATGAGCAGTTCTTC. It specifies CAISESRGTANSHNEQFF.

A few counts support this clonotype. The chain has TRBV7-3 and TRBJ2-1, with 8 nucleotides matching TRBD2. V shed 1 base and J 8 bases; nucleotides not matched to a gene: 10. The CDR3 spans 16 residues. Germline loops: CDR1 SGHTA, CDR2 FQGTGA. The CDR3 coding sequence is TGTGCCAGCAGCTTAATTAGCACTAGCGGACTGGATGAGCAGTTCTTC. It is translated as CASSLISTSGLDEQFF.

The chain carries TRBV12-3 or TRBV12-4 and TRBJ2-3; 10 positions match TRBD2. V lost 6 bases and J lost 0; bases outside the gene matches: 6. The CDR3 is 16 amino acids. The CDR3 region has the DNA TGTGCCAGCAGCCCCGGACTAGCGGATAGCACAGATACGCAGTATTTT. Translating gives CASSPGLADSTDTQYF.

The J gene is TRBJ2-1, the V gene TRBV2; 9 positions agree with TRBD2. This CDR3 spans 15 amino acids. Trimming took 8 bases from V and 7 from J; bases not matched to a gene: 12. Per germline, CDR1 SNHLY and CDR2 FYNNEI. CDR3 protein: CASAGGLAFGNEQFF. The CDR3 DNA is TGTGCCAGCGCCGGCGGACTAGCGTTCGGGAATGAGCAGTTCTTC.

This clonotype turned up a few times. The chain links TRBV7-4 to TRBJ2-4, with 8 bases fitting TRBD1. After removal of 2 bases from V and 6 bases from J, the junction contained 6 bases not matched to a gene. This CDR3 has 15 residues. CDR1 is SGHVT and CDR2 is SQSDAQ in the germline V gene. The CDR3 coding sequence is TGTGCCAGCAGCTTATCCAGGACAGGGACAAACATTCAGTACTTC. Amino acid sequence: CASSLSRTGTNIQYF. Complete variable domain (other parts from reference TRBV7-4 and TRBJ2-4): GAGVSQSPRYKVAKRGRDVALRCDSISGHVTLYWYRQTLGQGSEVLTYSQSDAQRDKSGRPSGRFSAERPERSVSTLKIQRTEQGDSAVYLCASSLSRTGTNIQYFGAGTRLSVL.

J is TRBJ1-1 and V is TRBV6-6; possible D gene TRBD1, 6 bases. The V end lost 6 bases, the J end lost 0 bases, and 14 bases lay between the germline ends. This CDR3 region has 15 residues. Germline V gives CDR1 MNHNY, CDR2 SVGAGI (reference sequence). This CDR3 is CASSRGGGMNTEAFF. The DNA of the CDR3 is TGTGCCAGCAGCCGAGGAGGGGGAATGAACACTGAAGCTTTCTTT.

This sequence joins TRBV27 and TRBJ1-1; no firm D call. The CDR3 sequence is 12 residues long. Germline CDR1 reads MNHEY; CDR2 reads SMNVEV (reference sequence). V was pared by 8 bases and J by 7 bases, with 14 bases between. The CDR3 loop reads CASRTGLHEAFF. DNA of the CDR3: TGTGCCAGCCGGACCGGGCTCCATGAAGCTTTCTTT.

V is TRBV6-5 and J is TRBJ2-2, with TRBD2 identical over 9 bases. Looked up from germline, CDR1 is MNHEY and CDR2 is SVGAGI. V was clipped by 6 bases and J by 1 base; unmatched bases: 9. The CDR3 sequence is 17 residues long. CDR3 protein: CASSPGALAGNTGELFF. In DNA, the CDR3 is TGTGCCAGCAGCCCCGGGGCACTAGCGGGGAACACCGGGGAGCTGTTTTTT.

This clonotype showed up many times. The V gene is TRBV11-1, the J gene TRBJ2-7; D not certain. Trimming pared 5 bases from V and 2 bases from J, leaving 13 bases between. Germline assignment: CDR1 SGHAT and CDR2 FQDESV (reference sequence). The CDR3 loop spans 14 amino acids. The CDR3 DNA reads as TGTGCCAGCAGCCCCACCGGCGAAGCCTACGAGCAGTACTTC. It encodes CASSPTGEAYEQYF.

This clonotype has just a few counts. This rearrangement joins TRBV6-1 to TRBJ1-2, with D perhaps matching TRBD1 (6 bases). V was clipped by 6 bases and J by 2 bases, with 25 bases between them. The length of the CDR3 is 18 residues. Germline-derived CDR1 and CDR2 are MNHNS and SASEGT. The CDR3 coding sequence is TGTGCCAGCAGACAGGACAGCAACCGCGGGGCCTTGAACTATGGCTACACCTTC. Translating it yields CASRQDSNRGALNYGYTF.

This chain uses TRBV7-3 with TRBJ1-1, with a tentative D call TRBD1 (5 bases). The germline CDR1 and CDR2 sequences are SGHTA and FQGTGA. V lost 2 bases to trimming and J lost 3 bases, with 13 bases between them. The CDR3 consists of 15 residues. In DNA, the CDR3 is TGTGCCAGCAGCTTATTGCGGGCGGGGGACACTGAAGCTTTCTTT. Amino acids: CASSLLRAGDTEAFF.

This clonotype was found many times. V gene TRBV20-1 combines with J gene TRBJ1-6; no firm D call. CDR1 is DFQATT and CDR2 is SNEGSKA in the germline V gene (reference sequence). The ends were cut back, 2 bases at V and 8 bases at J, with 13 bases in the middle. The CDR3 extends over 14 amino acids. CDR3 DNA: TGCAGTGCTAGACCTTCAATCGGGGATTCACCCCTCCACTTT. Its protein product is CSARPSIGDSPLHF.

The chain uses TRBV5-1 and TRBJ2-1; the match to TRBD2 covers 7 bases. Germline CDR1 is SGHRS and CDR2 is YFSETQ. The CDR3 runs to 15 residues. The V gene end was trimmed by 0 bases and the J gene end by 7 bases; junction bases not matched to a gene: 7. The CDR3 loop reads CASSLDGRSENEQFF. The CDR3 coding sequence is TGCGCCAGCAGCTTGGACGGGAGGTCCGAAAATGAGCAGTTCTTC. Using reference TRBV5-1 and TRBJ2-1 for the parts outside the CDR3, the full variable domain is KAGVTQTPRYLIKTRGQQVTLSCSPISGHRSVSWYQQTPGQGLQFLFEYFSETQRNKGNFPGRFSGRQFSNSRSEMNVSTLELGDSALYLCASSLDGRSENEQFFGPGTRLTVL.

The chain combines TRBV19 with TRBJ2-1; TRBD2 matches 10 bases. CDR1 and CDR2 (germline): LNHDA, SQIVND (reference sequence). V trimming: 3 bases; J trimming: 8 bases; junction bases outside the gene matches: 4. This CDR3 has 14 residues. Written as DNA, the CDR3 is TGTGCCAGTAGTATTGGGCTAGCGGGAGATGAGCAGTTCTTC. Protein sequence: CASSIGLAGDEQFF.

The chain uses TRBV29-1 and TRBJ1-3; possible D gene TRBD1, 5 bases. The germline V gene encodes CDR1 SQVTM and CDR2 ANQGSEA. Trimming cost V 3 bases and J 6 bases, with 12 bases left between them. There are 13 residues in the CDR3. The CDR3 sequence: CSVEPWGENTIYF. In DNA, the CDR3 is TGCAGCGTTGAGCCGTGGGGGGAAAACACCATATATTTT.

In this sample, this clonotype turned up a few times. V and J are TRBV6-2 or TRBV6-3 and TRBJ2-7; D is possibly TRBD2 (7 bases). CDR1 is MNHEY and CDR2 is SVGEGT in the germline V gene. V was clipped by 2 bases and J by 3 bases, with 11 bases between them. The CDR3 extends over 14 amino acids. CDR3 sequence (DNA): TGTGCCAGCAGTTACATGGGGGGGCGCTACGAGCAGTACGTC. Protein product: CASSYMGGRYEQYV.

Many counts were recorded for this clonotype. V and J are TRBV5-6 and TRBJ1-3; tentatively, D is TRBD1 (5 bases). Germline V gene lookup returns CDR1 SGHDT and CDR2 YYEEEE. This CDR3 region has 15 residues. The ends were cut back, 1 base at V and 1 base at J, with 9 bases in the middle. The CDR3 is CASSLQGTSGNTIYF. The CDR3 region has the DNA TGTGCCAGCAGCTTGCAGGGAACTTCTGGAAACACCATATATTTT.

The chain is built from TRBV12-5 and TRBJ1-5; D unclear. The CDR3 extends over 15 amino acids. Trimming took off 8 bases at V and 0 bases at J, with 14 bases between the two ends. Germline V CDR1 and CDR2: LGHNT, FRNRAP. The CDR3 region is CASLAHESSNQPQHF. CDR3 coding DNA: TGTGCTAGTCTCGCTCATGAGAGTAGCAATCAGCCCCAGCATTTT.

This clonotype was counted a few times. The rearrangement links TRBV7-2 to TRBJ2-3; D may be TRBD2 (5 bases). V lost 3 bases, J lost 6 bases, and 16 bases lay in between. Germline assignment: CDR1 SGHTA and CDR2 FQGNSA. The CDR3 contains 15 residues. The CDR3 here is CASSLGGWAGDTQYF. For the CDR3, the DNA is TGTGCCAGCAGCTTGGGCGGGTGGGCCGGGGATACGCAGTATTTT.

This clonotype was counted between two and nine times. CDR3 nucleotide sequence: TGTGCCACCAGCAGAGAGCTAGCGGGAGTTGTATCGGGTGGGGAGCTGTTTTTT. It is translated as CATSRELAGVVSGGELFF. The chain has TRBV15 and TRBJ2-2; 10 bases fit TRBD2. Trimming removed 0 bases from V and 8 bases from J; junction bases left unmatched: 12. Per the germline V gene, CDR1 is LNHNV and CDR2 is YYDKDF (reference sequence). This CDR3 has 18 amino acids. Using reference TRBV15 and TRBJ2-2 for the parts outside the CDR3, the full variable domain is DAMVIQNPRYQVTQFGKPVTLSCSQTLNHNVMYWYQQKSSQAPKLLFHYYDKDFNNEADTPDNFQSRRPNTSFCFLDIRSPGLGDTAMYLCATSRELAGVVSGGELFFGEGSRLTVL.

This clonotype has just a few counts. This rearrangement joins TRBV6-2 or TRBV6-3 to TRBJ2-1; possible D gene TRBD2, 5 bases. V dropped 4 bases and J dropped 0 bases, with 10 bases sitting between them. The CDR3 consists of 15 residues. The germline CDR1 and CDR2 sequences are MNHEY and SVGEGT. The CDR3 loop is CASSSSFRSYNEQFF. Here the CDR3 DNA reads TGTGCCAGCAGTTCTAGCTTTCGCTCCTACAATGAGCAGTTCTTC.

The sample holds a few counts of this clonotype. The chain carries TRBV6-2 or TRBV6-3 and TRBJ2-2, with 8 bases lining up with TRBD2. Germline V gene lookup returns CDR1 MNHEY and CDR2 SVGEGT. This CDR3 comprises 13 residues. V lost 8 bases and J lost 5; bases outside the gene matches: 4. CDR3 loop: CASGTSSTGELFF. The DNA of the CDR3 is TGTGCCAGCGGGACTAGTTCAACCGGGGAGCTGTTTTTT.

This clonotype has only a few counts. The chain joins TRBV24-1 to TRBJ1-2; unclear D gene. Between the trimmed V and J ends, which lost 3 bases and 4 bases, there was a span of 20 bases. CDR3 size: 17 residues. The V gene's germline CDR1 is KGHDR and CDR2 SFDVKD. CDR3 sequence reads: CATSDTSLFGLSYGYTF. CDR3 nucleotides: TGTGCCACCAGTGATACCTCCTTGTTCGGGCTCAGCTATGGCTACACCTTC.

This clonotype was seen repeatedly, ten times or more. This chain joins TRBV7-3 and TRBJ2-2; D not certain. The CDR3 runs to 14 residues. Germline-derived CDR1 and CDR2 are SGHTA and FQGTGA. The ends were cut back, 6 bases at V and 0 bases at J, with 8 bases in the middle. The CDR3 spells CASRRQSNTGELFF. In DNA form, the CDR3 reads TGTGCCAGCAGACGCCAGTCGAACACCGGGGAGCTGTTTTTT.

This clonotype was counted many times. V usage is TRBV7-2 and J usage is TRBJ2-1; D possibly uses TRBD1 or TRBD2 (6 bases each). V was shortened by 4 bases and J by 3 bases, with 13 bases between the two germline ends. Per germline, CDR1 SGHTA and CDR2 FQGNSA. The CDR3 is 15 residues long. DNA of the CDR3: TGTGCCAGCAGCTCGAGGGGGGCCAACTACAATGAGCAGTTCTTC. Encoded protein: CASSSRGANYNEQFF.

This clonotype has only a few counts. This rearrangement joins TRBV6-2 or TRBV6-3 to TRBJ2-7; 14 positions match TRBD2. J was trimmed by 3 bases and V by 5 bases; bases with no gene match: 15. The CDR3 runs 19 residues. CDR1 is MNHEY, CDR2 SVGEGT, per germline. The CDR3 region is CASSKQPGTSGRTGYEQYV. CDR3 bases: TGTGCCAGCAGTAAACAACCCGGGACTAGCGGGAGAACGGGCTACGAGCAGTACGTC.

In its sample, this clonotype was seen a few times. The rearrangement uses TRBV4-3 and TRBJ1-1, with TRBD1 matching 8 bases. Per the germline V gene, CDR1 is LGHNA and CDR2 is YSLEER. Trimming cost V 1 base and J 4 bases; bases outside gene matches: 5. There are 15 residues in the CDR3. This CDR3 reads CASSQADRVFTEAFF. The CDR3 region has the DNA TGCGCCAGCAGCCAAGCGGACAGGGTGTTCACTGAAGCTTTCTTT.

This CDR3 is CASGYAGRNQPQHF. CDR3 sequence (DNA): TGTGCTAGTGGTTATGCAGGGCGCAATCAGCCCCAGCATTTT. The chain recombines TRBV12-5 with TRBJ1-5; D is perhaps TRBD1 (5 bases). The V gene's germline CDR1 is LGHNT and CDR2 FRNRAP. The CDR3 runs to 14 residues. V lost 4 bases and J 2 bases, leaving 9 bases between the germline ends.

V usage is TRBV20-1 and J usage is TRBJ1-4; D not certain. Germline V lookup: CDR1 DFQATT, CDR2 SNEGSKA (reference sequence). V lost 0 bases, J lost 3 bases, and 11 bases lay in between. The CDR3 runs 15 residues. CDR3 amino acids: CSARDLPSSNEKLFF. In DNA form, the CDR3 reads TGCAGTGCTAGAGATCTCCCCAGTTCTAATGAAAAACTGTTTTTT.

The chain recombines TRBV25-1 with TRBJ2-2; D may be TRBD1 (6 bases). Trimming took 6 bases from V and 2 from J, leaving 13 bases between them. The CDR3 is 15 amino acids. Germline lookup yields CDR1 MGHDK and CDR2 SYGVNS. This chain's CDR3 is CASSGQPINTGELFF. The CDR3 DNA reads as TGTGCCAGCAGCGGACAGCCGATAAACACCGGGGAGCTGTTTTTT.

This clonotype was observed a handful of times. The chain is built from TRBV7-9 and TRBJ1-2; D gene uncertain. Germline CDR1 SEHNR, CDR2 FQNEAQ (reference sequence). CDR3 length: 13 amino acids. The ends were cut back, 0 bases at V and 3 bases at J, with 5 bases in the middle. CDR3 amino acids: CASSLAGYYGYTF. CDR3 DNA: TGTGCCAGCAGCTTAGCGGGATACTATGGCTACACCTTC.

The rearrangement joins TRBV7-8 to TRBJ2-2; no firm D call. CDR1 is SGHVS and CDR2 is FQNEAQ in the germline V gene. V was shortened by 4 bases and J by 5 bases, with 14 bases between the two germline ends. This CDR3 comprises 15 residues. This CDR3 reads CASSSRARITGELFF. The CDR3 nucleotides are TGTGCCAGCAGCTCCCGGGCCCGGATAACCGGGGAGCTGTTTTTT. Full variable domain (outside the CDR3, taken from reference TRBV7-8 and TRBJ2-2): GAGVSQSPRYKVAKRGQDVALRCDPISGHVSLFWYQQALGQGPEFLTYFQNEAQLDKSGLPSDRFFAERPEGSVSTLKIQRTQQEDSAVYLCASSSRARITGELFFGEGSRLTVL.